The T cell receptor (beta chain) under discussion was sequenced for a study of a mutant IDH1 vaccine in newly diagnosed glioma. Time point in this sample: week 35, safety follow-up. Every vaccine dose comprised 300 ug of mutant IDH1 20-mer peptide plus topical imiquimod. During weeks 1, 3, 5, 7, 11, 15, 19 and 23, patients received eight vaccinations. J gave up 2 bases and V 6 bases, and 7 bases lay outside the gene matches. This CDR3 has 14 amino acids. Germline V gene lookup returns CDR1 SNHLY and CDR2 FYNNEI. The table came from immunoSEQ multiplex PCR; TCRdb's copy has only in-frame clones and leaves some out. The table lists roughly 25,000 clones, around four fifths of them singletons. A word on this clone: The antigen is undetermined.

This chain links TRBV2 with TRBJ2-7; the match to TRBD1 covers 7 bases. The sequencing used PBMCs, collected from a glioma patient whose treatment included an IDH1 peptide vaccine. This receptor was taken from a man aged 30 to 39 with glioma. The CDR3 loop is CASRTGPGTYEQYF. The CDR3 DNA follows: TGTGCCAGCAGGACAGGGCCGGGGACCTACGAGCAGTACTTC.